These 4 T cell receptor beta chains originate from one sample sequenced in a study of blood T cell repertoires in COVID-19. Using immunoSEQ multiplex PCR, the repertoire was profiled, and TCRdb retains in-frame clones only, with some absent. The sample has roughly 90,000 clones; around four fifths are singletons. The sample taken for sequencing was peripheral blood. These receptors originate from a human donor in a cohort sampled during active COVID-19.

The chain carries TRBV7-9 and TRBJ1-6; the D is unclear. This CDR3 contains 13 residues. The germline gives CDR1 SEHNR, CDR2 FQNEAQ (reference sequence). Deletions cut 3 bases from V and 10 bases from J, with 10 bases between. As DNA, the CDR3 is TGTGCCAGCAGCTTCTGGGGAGACTCACCCCTCCACTTT. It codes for CASSFWGDSPLHF.

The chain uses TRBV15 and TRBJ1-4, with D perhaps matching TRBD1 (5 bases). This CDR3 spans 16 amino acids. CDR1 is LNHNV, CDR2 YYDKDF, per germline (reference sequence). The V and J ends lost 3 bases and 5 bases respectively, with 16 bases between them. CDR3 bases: TGTGCCACCAGCAGTGAGAAAGACAGTCTAAATGAAAAACTGTTTTTT. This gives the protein CATSSEKDSLNEKLFF.

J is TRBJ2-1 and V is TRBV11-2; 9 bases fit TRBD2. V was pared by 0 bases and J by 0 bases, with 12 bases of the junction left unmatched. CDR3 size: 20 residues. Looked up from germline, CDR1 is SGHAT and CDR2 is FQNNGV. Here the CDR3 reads CASSLDGGLALRHSYNEQFF. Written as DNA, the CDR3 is TGTGCCAGCAGCTTAGATGGGGGACTAGCCCTTCGCCACTCCTACAATGAGCAGTTCTTC. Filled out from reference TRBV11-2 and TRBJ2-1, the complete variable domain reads EAGVAQSPRYKIIEKRQSVAFWCNPISGHATLYWYQQILGQGPKLLIQFQNNGVVDDSQLPKDRFSAERLKGVDSTLKIQPAKLEDSAVYLCASSLDGGLALRHSYNEQFFGPGTRLTVL.

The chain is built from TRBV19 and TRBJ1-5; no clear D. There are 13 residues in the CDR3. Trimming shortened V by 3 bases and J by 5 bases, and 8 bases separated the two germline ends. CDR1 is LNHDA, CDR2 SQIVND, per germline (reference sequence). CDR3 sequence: CASSISRDQPQHF. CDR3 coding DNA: TGTGCCAGTAGTATTTCGCGGGATCAGCCCCAGCATTTT.